Listed below are T cell receptor beta chains from one sample, sequenced in a study of blood T cell repertoires in COVID-19. Clones were read by immunoSEQ multiplex PCR, and TCRdb kept only the in-frame ones, dropping some. The sample holds 200,000 to 250,000 clones, 70% to 85% seen once. Sequencing was carried out using PBMCs or T cells enriched from blood (not recorded which). All receptors derive from a woman aged 35 to 49 with acute COVID-19. CDR3s leave out the opening cysteine and the closing phenylalanine or tryptophan.

V,CDR3
TRBV6-6,ASRGGRYNEQF
TRBV6-5,ASSYGRRGDSPLH
TRBV6-6,ASSPWGTGSSGNTIY
TRBV15,ATSGPLRDGYT
TRBV21-1,ASSKVDSGRCGTDTQY
TRBV11-2,ASSHTGQGGEAF
TRBV7-9,ASSLDLGELF
TRBV7-2,ASSSRRVLAGGNTHEQY
TRBV7-9,ASSPSDGYTEAF
TRBV3-1/TRBV3-2,ASSPPGYRAGNTIY
TRBV9,ASTDSYGYT
TRBV5-1,ASSLSGGNTGELF
TRBV30,AWRVSGAISSPLH
TRBV19,ASSAVTGLYGYT
TRBV4-2,ASSQEMGHSPLH
TRBV7-9,ASSLRDSYNSPLH
TRBV19,ASNGQGARGYT
TRBV4-1,ASSQDLVQGNTIY
TRBV10-2,ASSDMGGFTEAF
TRBV28,ASSPSSGRTDTQY
TRBV7-3,ASSSQAGANYGYT
TRBV28,ASSLSGHLNTEAF
TRBV5-1,ASSPRQGLRNEQF
TRBV30,AWRWGGSSTGELF
TRBV24-1,ATSDLQGASNHNEQF
TRBV7-2,ASSPKVGGVEAF
TRBV4-2,ASSPRLDSYNEQF
TRBV10-3,AIIGRELNSGNTIY